This TCR beta chain was sequenced during a study of TIL therapy for anti-PD-1-resistant metastatic lung cancer. For the study at large: Patients had a median age of approximately 57 years (range roughly 35-85). A handful of tumors were EGFR-mutant and two were ALK-rearranged.

Time point described: pre-treatment sample, taken before nivolumab and TIL therapy. Adults with stage 4 NSCLC were enrolled in a phase I trial. The immunoSEQ assay was v3. Each library reached around 1.9 million read pairs, or roughly 5-6.5 million at deep level. Clones were sequenced by immunoSEQ multiplex PCR, and TCRdb holds only the in-frame ones, with some missing. The sample consists of 35,000 to 55,000 clones, 79% of them appearing once. V lost 5 bases to trimming and J lost 3 bases, with 13 bases between them. Germline assignment: CDR1 SGHTA and CDR2 FQGNSA. The CDR3 runs to 15 residues. This clonotype was obtained from a man between 65 and 85 years old with non-small cell lung cancer. The source was blood, collected at baseline. The genes are TRBV7-2 and TRBJ1-4; maybe TRBD1 (6 bases). The DNA for the CDR3 is TGTGCCAGCAGCGTCGGGGGCAGCGCTAATGAAAAACTGTTTTTT. This sequence encodes CASSVGGSANEKLFF.